Each of the 3 T cell receptor beta chains below was sequenced from the same sample in a study of shared clonotypes between healthy human individuals. Produced via immunoSEQ multiplex PCR; TCRdb's table is partial and in-frame only. The sample records fewer than 3 million clones, around 92% being singletons. The sequenced sample was naive CD4+ T cells from PBMCs. As for subset: CD45RA+ positively selected. Receptors were obtained from a young man in good health. Some clones in this sample may be carry-over from other donors' samples.

This chain uses TRBV18 with TRBJ1-3, with TRBD1 matching 9 bases. CDR1 and CDR2 from the germline V gene are KGHSH and LQKENI. The CDR3 covers 18 residues. J gave up 3 bases and V 2 bases, and 11 bases lay outside the gene matches. CDR3: CASSPKPGQGRSGNTIYF. DNA of the CDR3: TGTGCCAGCTCACCAAAACCCGGACAGGGGAGGAGTGGAAACACCATATATTTT.

The rearrangement uses TRBV7-2 and TRBJ2-2, with 12 bases lining up with TRBD2. V shed 4 bases, J shed 0 bases, and the junction held 9 bases outside the gene matches. Germline-derived CDR1 and CDR2 are SGHTA and FQGNSA. This CDR3 comprises 19 residues. CDR3 region: CASSSGLAGNTANTGELFF. CDR3 nucleotide sequence: TGTGCCAGCAGCTCGGGACTAGCGGGTAACACCGCGAACACCGGGGAGCTGTTTTTT.

The gene calls are TRBV13 and TRBJ1-3; 8 bases map to TRBD1. V was pared by 5 bases and J by 0 bases, with 12 bases of the junction left unmatched. Germline V gene data show CDR1 as PRHDT and CDR2 as FYEKMQ (reference sequence). The CDR3 covers 18 residues. The CDR3 protein is CASSRGTGWSSSGNTIYF. The CDR3 DNA follows: TGTGCCAGCAGCAGGGGGACAGGATGGTCATCCTCTGGAAACACCATATATTTT.